What follows is one TCR beta chain and its context. This CDR3 comprises 15 residues. CDR1 is KGHSH and CDR2 is LQKENI in the germline V gene. The V gene end was trimmed by 2 bases and the J gene end by 3 bases; junction bases not matched to a gene: 5. This entry is derived from a study of blood T cell repertoires in COVID-19. Study at large: Material from acute and convalescent COVID-19 was sourced from the United States, Italy and Spain. T cells, B-cell-depleted T cells, or PBMCs provided the cDNA or gDNA that served as material.

Original handling: Counts of nucleated cells, estimated from reference gene primer amplification, were obtained. Produced via immunoSEQ multiplex PCR; TCRdb's table is partial and in-frame only. That table supplies the V and J calls and clone size; D and trimming were determined from the DNA. The table shows roughly 190,000 clones, with about 75% occurring only once. The gene calls are TRBV18 and TRBJ1-1; 8 bases match TRBD1. This sequence originates from a woman aged 45-59 years with active or convalescent COVID-19. Source material: peripheral blood. The CDR3 here is CASSPKQGEDTEAFF. In DNA, the CDR3 is TGTGCCAGCTCACCAAAACAGGGGGAGGACACTGAAGCTTTCTTT.